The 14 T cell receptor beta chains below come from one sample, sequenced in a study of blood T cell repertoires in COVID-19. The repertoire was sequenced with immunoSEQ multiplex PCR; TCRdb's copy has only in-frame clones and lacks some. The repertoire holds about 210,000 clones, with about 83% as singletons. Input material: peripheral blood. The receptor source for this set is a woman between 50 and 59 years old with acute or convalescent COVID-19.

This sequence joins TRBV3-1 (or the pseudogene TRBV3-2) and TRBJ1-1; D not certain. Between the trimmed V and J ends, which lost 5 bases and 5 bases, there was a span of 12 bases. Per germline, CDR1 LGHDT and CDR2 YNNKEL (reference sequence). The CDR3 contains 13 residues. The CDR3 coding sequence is TGTGCCAGCAGCGTGACACGGGAAACTGAAGCTTTCTTT. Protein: CASSVTRETEAFF.

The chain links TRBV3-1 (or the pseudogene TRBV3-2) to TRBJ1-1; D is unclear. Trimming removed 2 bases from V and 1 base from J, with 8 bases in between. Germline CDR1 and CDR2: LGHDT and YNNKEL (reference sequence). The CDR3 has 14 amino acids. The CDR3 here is CASSQNQRNTEAFF. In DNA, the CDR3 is TGTGCCAGCAGCCAAAATCAGCGGAACACTGAAGCTTTCTTT.

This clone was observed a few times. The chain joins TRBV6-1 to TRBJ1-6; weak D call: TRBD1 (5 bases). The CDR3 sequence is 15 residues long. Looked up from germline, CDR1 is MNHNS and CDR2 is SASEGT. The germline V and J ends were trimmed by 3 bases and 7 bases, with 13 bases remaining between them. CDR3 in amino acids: CASSDLRGRNSPLHF. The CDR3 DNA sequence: TGTGCCAGCAGTGATCTGCGGGGGAGAAATTCACCCCTCCACTTT.

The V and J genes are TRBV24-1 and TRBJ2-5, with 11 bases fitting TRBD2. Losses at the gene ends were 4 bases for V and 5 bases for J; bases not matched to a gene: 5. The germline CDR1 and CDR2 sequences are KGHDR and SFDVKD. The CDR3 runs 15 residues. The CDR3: CATSETSGSLETQYF. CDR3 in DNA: TGTGCCACCAGTGAAACTAGCGGGAGTTTGGAGACCCAGTACTTC.

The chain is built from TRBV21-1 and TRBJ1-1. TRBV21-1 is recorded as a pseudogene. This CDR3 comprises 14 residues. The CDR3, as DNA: TGTGCCAGCAGCCTACACCACGGGAGCACTGAAGCTTTCTTT. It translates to CASSLHHGSTEAFF.

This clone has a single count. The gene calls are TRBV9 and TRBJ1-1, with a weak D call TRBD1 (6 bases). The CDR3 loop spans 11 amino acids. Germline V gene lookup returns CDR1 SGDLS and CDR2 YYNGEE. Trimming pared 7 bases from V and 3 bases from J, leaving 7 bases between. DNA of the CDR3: TGTGCCAGCGGGGGCCACACTGAAGCTTTCTTT. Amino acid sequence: CASGGHTEAFF. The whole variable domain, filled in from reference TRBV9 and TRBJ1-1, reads DSGVTQTPKHLITATGQRVTLRCSPRSGDLSVYWYQQSLDQGLQFLIQYYNGEERAKGNILERFSAQQFPDLHSELNLSSLELGDSALYFCASGGHTEAFFGQGTRLTVV.

The chain's CDR3 is CASSHRLAGGPGKNIQYF. Written as DNA, the CDR3 is TGTGCCAGCAGCCATCGGCTAGCGGGAGGGCCTGGCAAAAACATTCAGTACTTC. The chain has TRBV3-1 (or the pseudogene TRBV3-2) and TRBJ2-4; 12 nucleotides match TRBD2. Germline trimming cut 3 bases from V and 3 bases from J; bases unmatched to any gene: 9. The CDR3 runs to 18 residues. Germline V CDR1 and CDR2: LGHDT, YNNKEL (reference sequence).

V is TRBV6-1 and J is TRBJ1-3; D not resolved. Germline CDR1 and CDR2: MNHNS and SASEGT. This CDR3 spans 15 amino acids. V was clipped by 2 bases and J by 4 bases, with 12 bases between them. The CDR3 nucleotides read TGTGCCAGCAGTGAACGGCCAGGTGGAGGAAACACCATATATTTT. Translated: CASSERPGGGNTIYF.

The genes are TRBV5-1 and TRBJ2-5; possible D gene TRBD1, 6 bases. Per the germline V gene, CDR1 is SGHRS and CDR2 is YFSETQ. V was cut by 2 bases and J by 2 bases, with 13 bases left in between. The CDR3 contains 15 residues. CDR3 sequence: CASSLRGIGQETQYF. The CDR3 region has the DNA TGCGCCAGCAGCTTAAGGGGGATTGGACAAGAGACCCAGTACTTC.

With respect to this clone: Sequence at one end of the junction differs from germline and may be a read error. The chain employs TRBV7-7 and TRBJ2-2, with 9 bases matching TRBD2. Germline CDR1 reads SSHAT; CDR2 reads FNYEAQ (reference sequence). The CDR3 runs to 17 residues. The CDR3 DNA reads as TGTGCTAGCAGCTTAAGGCTAGCGGGGCCGAGGACCGGGGAGCTGTTTTTT. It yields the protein CASSLRLAGPRTGELFF.

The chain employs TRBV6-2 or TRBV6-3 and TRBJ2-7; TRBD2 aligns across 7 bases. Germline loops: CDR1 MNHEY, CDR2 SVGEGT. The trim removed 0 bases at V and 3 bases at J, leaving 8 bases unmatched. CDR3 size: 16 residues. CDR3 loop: CASSYSSRTSFYEQYF. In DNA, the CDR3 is TGTGCCAGCAGTTACTCCTCTAGGACTAGTTTCTACGAGCAGTACTTC.

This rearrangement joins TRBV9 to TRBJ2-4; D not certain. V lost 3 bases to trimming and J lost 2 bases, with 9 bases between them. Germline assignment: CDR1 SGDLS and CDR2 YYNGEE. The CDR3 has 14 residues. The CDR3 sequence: CASSAASTKNIQYF. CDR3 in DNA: TGTGCCAGCAGCGCTGCGTCAACCAAAAACATTCAGTACTTC. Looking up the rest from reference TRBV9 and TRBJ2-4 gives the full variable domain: DSGVTQTPKHLITATGQRVTLRCSPRSGDLSVYWYQQSLDQGLQFLIQYYNGEERAKGNILERFSAQQFPDLHSELNLSSLELGDSALYFCASSAASTKNIQYFGAGTRLSVL.

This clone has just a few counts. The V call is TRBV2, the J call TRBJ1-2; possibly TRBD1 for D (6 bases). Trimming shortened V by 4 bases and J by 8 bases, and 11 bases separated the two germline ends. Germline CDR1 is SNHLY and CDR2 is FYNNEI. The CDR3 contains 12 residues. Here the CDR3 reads CASSGTGSGYTF. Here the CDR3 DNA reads TGTGCCAGCAGTGGTACAGGGAGCGGCTACACCTTC.

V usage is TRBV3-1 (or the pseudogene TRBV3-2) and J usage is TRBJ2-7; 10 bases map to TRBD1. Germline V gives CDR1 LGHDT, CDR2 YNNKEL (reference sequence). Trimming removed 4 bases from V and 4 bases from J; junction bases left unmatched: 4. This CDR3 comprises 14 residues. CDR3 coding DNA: TGTGCCAGCAGCCCCCGGACAGGGGGTTACGAGCAGTACTTC. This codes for CASSPRTGGYEQYF.